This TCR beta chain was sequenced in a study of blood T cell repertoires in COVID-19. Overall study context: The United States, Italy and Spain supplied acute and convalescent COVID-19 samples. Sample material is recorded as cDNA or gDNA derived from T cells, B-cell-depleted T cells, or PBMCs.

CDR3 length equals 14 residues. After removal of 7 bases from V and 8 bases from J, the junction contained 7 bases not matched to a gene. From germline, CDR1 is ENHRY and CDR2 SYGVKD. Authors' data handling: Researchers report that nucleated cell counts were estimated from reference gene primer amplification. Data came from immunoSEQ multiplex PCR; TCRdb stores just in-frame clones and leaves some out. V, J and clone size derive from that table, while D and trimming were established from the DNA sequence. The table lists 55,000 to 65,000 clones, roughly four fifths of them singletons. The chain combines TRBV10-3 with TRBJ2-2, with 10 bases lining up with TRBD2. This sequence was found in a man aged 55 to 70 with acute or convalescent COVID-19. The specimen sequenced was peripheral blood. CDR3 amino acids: CAITALAGEGELFF. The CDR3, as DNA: TGTGCCATCACTGCGCTAGCGGGGGAAGGGGAGCTGTTTTTT.